One T cell receptor (beta chain) is described in this entry. Profiling relied on immunoSEQ multiplex PCR, and the TCRdb table lists in-frame clones only, not all of them. The table records 400,000 to 450,000 clones, 90% of them present only once. Treatment reported: roughly 19 received Ad26.COV2.S at low or high dose, single or two shots; roughly five received placebo; per-sample allocation not given. Specimen acquisition occurred on day 63 following the initial vaccine or placebo injection. The sample originates from a study of Ad26.COV2.S vaccination and SARS-CoV-2 variants. V lost 4 bases and J lost 7; bases outside the gene matches: 9. The CDR3 runs 15 residues. Germline V gene sequence: CDR1 LGHDT, CDR2 YNNKEL (reference sequence).

The rearrangement uses TRBV3-1 (or the pseudogene TRBV3-2) and TRBJ2-1; 8 bases align to TRBD1. The receptor comes from a person aged 18-65 years who received the Ad26.COV2.S COVID-19 vaccine or a placebo. The input for sequencing was peripheral blood, taken in a trial of Ad26.COV2.S vaccine versus placebo. CDR3 coding DNA: TGTGCCAGCAGCCTCCAGGGGGCGGAAAGGAATGAGCAGTTCTTC. As protein: CASSLQGAERNEQFF.